This TCR beta chain was retrieved from a study of T cell changes during pregnancy in multiple sclerosis. This clone was recorded once. The assay was immunoSEQ multiplex PCR, and TCRdb's table has in-frame clones only and misses some. The repertoire consists of 35,000 to 55,000 clones, with almost 95% occurring once and the leading ten covering around 2%. In germline, CDR1 is SGHDT, CDR2 YYEEEE. The CDR3 contains 15 residues. Deletions cut 2 bases from V and 7 bases from J, with 13 bases between. The chain recombines TRBV5-6 with TRBJ1-6; maybe TRBD1 (5 bases). The clonotype comes from a female donor with multiple sclerosis, enrolled in a pregnancy study. The sample in question was peripheral blood, obtained in the third trimester of pregnancy. CDR3 amino acids: CASSLAGSGNSPLHF. The CDR3 region has the DNA TGTGCCAGCAGCTTAGCAGGGTCTGGGAATTCACCCCTCCACTTT.